Listed below are T cell receptor beta chains from one sample, sequenced in a study of blood T cell repertoires in COVID-19. The data were produced by immunoSEQ multiplex PCR, yet TCRdb's version contains in-frame clones alone and is incomplete. This sample yields about 81,000 clones, of which approximately 86% are seen a single time; more than 4.5% belongs to the top ten. Sequencing used peripheral blood. The receptors stem from a woman of 80 years or more with acute or convalescent COVID-19. Each CDR3 is given with its conserved first and last residue.

cdr3_length	v_call	j_call	cdr3_aa
15	TRBV7-6	TRBJ2-5	CASSLALAGKETQYF
15	TRBV19	TRBJ2-1	CASSRGLLDGYEQFF
15	TRBV7-9	TRBJ1-4	CASSLDSQTNEKLFF
16	TRBV9	TRBJ2-7	CASSVAGVGLVNEQYF
14	TRBV5-5	TRBJ2-7	CASSLGLKPYEQYF
15	TRBV15	TRBJ2-7	CATSRPAGDTYEQYF
15	TRBV5-1	TRBJ2-1	CASSYRGVLTDEQFF
14	TRBV9	TRBJ2-2	CASSVATSGGELFF
16	TRBV5-3	TRBJ1-2	CARSTEWGEDLGGYTF
13	TRBV30	TRBJ1-1	CAWSRDMNTEAFF
14	TRBV7-8	TRBJ1-2	CASSATGTLSGYTF
13	TRBV3-1/TRBV3-2	TRBJ1-2	CASSPRTGDGYTF
10	TRBV29-1	TRBJ2-1	CSVETGAGVF
13	TRBV6-6	TRBJ2-5	CASSTGTGATQYF
20	TRBV5-1	TRBJ2-5	CASSLASGAGGRRVGETQYF
16	TRBV21-1	TRBJ1-5	CASSKIMGRESQPQHF
12	TRBV11-2	TRBJ1-3	CASSPYPNTIYF
17	TRBV3-1/TRBV3-2	TRBJ2-3	CASSPTSRRGYTDTQYF
15	TRBV6-1	TRBJ1-2	CASSELGTGSGGYTF
14	TRBV19	TRBJ1-2	CASSRPGGGYGYTF
14	TRBV7-8	TRBJ2-5	CASSLDRGAETQYF
14	TRBV7-3	TRBJ1-1	CASSSQGRGTEAFF
15	TRBV5-6	TRBJ2-7	CASSWTGANPYEQYF